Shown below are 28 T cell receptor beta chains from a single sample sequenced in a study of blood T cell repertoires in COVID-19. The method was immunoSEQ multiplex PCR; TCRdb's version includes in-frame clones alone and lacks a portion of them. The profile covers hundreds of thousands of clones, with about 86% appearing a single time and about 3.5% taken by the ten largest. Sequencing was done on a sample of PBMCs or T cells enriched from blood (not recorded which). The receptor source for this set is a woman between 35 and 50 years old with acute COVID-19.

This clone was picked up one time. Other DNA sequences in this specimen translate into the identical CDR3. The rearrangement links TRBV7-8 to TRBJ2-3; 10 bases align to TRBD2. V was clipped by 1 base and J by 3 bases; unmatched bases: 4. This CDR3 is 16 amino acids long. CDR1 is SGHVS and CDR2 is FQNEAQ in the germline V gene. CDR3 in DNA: TGTGCCAGCAGCTTAGTAGCGGGAGGAGATACAGATACGCAGTATTTT. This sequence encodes CASSLVAGGDTDTQYF.

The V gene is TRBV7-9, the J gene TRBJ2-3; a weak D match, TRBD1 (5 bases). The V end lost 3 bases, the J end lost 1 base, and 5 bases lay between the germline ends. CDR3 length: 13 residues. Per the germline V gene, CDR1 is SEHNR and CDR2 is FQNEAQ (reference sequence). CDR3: CASSFRGTDTQYF. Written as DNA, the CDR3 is TGTGCCAGCAGCTTCAGGGGCACAGATACGCAGTATTTT.

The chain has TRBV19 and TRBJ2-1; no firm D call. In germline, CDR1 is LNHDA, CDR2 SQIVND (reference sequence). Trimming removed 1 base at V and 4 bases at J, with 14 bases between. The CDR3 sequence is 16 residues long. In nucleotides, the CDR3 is TGTGCCAGTAGTATAGCTTTCTCTCGGTCTTACAATGAGCAGTTCTTC. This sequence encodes CASSIAFSRSYNEQFF.

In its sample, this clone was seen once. Here the CDR3 DNA reads TGTGCCAGCAGCCCAAAGATAGGACACCATAATTCACCCCTCCACTTT. It yields the protein CASSPKIGHHNSPLHF. This sequence joins TRBV25-1 and TRBJ1-6; weak D call: TRBD1 (5 bases). Germline loops: CDR1 MGHDK, CDR2 SYGVNS. With 6 bases removed from V and 5 bases from J, the gap between germline ends came to 17 bases. This CDR3 is 16 amino acids long.

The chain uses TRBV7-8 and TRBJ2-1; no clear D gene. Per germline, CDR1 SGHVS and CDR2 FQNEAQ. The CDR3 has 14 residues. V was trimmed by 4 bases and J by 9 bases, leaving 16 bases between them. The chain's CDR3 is CASSYDPGAAEQFF. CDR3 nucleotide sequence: TGTGCCAGCAGCTATGATCCCGGTGCGGCTGAGCAGTTCTTC.

The CDR3 here is CASSPVDSPYEQYF. The CDR3 nucleotides read TGTGCCAGCAGCCCAGTAGACAGTCCCTACGAGCAGTACTTC. This rearrangement joins TRBV7-9 to TRBJ2-7; the D gene is possibly TRBD1 (5 bases). Looked up from germline, CDR1 is SEHNR and CDR2 is FQNEAQ (reference sequence). This CDR3 is built from 14 residues. Between the trimmed V and J ends, which lost 5 bases and 2 bases, there was a span of 13 bases. The whole variable domain, remainder taken from reference TRBV7-9 and TRBJ2-7, is DTGVSQNPRHKITKRGQNVTFRCDPISEHNRLYWYRQTLGQGPEFLTYFQNEAQLEKSRLLSDRFSAERPKGSFSTLEIQRTEQGDSAMYLCASSPVDSPYEQYFGPGTRLTVT.

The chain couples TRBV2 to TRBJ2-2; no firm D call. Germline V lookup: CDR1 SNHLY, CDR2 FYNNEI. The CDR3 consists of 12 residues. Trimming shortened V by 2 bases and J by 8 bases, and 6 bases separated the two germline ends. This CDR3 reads CASSETRGELFF. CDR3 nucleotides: TGTGCCAGCAGTGAAACTCGGGGGGAGCTGTTTTTT.

CDR3 in amino acids: CASSFDTGDSPLHF. DNA of the CDR3: TGTGCCAGCTCCTTCGACACGGGGGATTCACCCCTCCACTTT. The chain has TRBV18 and TRBJ1-6; maybe TRBD1 (5 bases). Looked up from germline, CDR1 is KGHSH and CDR2 is LQKENI. This CDR3 is 14 amino acids long. Trimming removed 6 bases at V and 8 bases at J, with 14 bases between.

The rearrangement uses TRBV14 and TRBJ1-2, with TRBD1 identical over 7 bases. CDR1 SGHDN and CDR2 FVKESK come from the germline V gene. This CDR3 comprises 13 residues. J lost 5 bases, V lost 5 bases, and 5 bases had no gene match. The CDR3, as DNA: TGTGCCAGCAGCACGGGACAGACTTATGGCTACACCTTC. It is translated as CASSTGQTYGYTF.

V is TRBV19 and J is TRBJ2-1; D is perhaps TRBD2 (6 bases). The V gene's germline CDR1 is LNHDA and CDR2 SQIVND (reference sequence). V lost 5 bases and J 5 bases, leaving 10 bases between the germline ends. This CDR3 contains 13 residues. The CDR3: CASSAGPDNEQFF. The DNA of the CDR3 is TGTGCCAGTAGTGCGGGACCAGACAATGAGCAGTTCTTC.

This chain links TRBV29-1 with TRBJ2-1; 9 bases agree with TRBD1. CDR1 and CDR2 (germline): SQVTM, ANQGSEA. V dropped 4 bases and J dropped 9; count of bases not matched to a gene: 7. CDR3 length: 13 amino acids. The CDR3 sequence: CSVGRTGALEQFF. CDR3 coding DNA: TGCAGCGTTGGAAGGACAGGGGCCCTTGAGCAGTTCTTC.

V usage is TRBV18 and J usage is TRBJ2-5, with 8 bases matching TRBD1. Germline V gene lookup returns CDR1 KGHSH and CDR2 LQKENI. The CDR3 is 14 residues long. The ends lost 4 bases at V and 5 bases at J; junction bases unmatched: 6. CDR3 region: CASSRRTGRETQYF. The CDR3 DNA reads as TGTGCCAGCTCACGCCGGACAGGGAGGGAGACCCAGTACTTC.

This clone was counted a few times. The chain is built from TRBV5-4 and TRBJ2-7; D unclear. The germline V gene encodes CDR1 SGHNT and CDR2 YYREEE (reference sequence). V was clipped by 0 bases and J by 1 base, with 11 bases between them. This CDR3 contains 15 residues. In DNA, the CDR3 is TGTGCCAGCAGCTTGGAACTGAGCTCATCCTACGAGCAGTACTTC. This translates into CASSLELSSSYEQYF.

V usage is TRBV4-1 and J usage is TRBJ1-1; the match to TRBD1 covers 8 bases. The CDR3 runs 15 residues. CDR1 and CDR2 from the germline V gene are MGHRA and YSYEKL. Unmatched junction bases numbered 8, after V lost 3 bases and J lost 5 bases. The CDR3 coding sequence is TGCGCCAGCAGCCAGGCACAGGGGGAGAATACTGAAGCTTTCTTT. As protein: CASSQAQGENTEAFF.

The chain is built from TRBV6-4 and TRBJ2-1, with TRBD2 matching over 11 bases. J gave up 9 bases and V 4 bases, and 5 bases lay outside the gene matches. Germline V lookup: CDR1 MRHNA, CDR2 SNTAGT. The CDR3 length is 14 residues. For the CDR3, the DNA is TGTGCCAGCAGTGTCGGGACTAGCGGCTCTGAGCAGTTCTTC. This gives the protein CASSVGTSGSEQFF.

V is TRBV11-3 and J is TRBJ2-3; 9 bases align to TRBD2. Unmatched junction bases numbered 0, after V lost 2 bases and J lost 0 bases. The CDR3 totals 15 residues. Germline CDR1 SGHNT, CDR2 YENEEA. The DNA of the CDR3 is TGTGCCAGCAGCTTACTAGCGGGAAGCACAGATACGCAGTATTTT. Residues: CASSLLAGSTDTQYF.

The CDR3 region has the DNA TGTGCCAGCAGCGTAGGGTCCGGGCTAGCGGGAGAGGCAGATACGCAGTATTTT. Its translation: CASSVGSGLAGEADTQYF. This chain uses TRBV9 with TRBJ2-3, with TRBD2 matching 10 bases. In germline, CDR1 is SGDLS, CDR2 YYNGEE. V lost 0 bases and J lost 4; bases outside the gene matches: 11. The length of the CDR3 is 18 residues.

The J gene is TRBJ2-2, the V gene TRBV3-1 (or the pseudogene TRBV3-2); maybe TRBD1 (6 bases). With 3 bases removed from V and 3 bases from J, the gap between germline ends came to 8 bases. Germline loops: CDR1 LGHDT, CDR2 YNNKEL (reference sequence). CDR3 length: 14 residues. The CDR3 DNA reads TGTGCCAGCAGCCAGGACAGATACACCGGGGAGCTGTTTTTT. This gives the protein CASSQDRYTGELFF.

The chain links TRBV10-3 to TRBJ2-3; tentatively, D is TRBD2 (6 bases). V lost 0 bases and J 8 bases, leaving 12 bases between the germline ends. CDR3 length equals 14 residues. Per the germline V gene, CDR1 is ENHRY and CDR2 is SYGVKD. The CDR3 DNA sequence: TGTGCCATCAGTGAGTCGGTACTAGCCGCTACGCAGTATTTT. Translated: CAISESVLAATQYF.

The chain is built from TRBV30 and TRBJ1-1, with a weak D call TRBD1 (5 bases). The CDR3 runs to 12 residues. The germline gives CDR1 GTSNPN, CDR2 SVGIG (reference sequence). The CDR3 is CGGWGPNTEAFF. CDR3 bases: TGTGGCGGCTGGGGCCCTAACACTGAAGCTTTCTTT.

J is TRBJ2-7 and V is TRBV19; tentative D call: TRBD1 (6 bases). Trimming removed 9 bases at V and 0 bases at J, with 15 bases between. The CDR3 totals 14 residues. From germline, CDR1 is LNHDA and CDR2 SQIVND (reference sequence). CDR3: CASNRDRSSYEQYF. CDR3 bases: TGTGCCAGCAACAGGGATCGGTCCTCCTACGAGCAGTACTTC.

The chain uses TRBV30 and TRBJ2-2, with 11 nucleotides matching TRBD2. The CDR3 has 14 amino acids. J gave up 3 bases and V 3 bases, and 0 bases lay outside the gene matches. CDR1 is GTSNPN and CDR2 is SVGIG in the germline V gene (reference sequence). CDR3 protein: CAWRLAGDTGELFF. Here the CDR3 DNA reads TGTGCCTGGAGACTAGCGGGGGACACCGGGGAGCTGTTTTTT.

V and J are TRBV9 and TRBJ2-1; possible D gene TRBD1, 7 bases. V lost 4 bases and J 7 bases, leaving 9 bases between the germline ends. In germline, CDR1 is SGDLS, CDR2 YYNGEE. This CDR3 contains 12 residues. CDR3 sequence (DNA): TGTGCCAGCAGCCCAGGGGGGAATGAGCAGTTCTTC. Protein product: CASSPGGNEQFF.

The chain's CDR3 is CASSPLLAGEYNEQFF. CDR3 bases: TGTGCCAGCAGCCCCTTACTAGCGGGAGAGTACAATGAGCAGTTCTTC. The chain has TRBV7-6 and TRBJ2-1, with 11 bases matching TRBD2. The CDR3 is made up of 16 amino acids. J lost 4 bases, V lost 5 bases, and 7 bases had no gene match. The germline gives CDR1 SGHVS, CDR2 FNYEAQ. The full variable domain, completed using reference TRBV7-6 and TRBJ2-1, is GAGVSQSPRYKVTKRGQDVALRCDPISGHVSLYWYRQALGQGPEFLTYFNYEAQQDKSGLPNDRFSAERPEGSISTLTIQRTEQRDSAMYRCASSPLLAGEYNEQFFGPGTRLTVL.

CDR3 loop: CASSLWGQGVTGELFF. DNA for the CDR3: TGTGCCAGCAGTTTATGGGGACAGGGAGTCACCGGGGAGCTGTTTTTT. The J gene is TRBJ2-2, the V gene TRBV27, with 9 nucleotides matching TRBD1. V dropped 1 base and J dropped 4; count of bases not matched to a gene: 4. The CDR3 runs 16 residues. CDR1 is MNHEY, CDR2 SMNVEV, per germline (reference sequence).

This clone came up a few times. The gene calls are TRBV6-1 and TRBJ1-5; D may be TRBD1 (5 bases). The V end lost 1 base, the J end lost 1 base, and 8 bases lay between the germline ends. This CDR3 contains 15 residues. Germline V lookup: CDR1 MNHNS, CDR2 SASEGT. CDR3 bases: TGTGCCAGCAGTGAAGAGGCAGGGAGCAATCAGCCCCAGCATTTT. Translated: CASSEEAGSNQPQHF.

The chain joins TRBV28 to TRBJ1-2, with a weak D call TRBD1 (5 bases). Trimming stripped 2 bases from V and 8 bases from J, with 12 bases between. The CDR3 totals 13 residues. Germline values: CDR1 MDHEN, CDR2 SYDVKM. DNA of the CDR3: TGTGCCAGCAGTTTACCCAGGGCAATGGGCTACACCTTC. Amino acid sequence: CASSLPRAMGYTF.

Written as DNA, the CDR3 is TGTGCCAGCAGCCCTCTAGAGCGTAATGGAAACACCATATATTTT. Protein sequence: CASSPLERNGNTIYF. V usage is TRBV3-1 (or the pseudogene TRBV3-2) and J usage is TRBJ1-3; D uncertain. The CDR3 runs to 15 residues. The germline V gene has CDR1 LGHDT and CDR2 YNNKEL (reference sequence). Between the trimmed V and J ends, which lost 4 bases and 3 bases, there was a span of 13 bases.